This entry features one TCR beta chain sequence. This sample is part of a study of cytomegalovirus exposure and HLA in healthy donors. The PCR ran on 60 Vbeta and 13 Jbeta primers. The repertoire was sequenced with immunoSEQ multiplex PCR; TCRdb's copy has only in-frame clones and lacks some. The data contain 120,000 or so clones, about three quarters of them singletons. Germline values: CDR1 SQVTM, CDR2 ANQGSEA. The CDR3 is 15 residues long. Trimming removed 7 bases from V and 2 bases from J; junction bases left unmatched: 13. The TCR comes from a man aged 55 to 70 in good health and CMV-seropositive. Material for sequencing was PBMCs. The chain recombines TRBV29-1 with TRBJ2-7; 8 bases fit TRBD1. The CDR3 loop is CSARALKQGAYEQYF. The DNA of the CDR3 is TGCAGCGCCAGGGCCTTAAAACAGGGGGCCTACGAGCAGTACTTC.